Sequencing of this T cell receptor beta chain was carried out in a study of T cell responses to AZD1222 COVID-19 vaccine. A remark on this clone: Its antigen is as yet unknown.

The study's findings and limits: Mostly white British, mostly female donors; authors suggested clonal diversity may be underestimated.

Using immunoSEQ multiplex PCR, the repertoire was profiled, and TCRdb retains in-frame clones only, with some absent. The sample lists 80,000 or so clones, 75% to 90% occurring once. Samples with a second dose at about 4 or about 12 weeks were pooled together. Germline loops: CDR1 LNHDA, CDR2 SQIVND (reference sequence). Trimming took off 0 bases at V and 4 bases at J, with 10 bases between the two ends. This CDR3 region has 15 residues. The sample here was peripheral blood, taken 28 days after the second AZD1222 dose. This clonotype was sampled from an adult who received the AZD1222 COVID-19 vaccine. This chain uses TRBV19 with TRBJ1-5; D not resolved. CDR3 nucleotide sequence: TGTGCCAGTAGTATAGATGGGAGGAGGAATCAGCCCCAGCATTTT. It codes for CASSIDGRRNQPQHF. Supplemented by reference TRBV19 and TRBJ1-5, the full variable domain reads DGGITQSPKYLFRKEGQNVTLSCEQNLNHDAMYWYRQDPGQGLRLIYYSQIVNDFQKGDIAEGYSVSREKKESFPLTVTSAQKNPTAFYLCASSIDGRRNQPQHFGDGTRLSIL.